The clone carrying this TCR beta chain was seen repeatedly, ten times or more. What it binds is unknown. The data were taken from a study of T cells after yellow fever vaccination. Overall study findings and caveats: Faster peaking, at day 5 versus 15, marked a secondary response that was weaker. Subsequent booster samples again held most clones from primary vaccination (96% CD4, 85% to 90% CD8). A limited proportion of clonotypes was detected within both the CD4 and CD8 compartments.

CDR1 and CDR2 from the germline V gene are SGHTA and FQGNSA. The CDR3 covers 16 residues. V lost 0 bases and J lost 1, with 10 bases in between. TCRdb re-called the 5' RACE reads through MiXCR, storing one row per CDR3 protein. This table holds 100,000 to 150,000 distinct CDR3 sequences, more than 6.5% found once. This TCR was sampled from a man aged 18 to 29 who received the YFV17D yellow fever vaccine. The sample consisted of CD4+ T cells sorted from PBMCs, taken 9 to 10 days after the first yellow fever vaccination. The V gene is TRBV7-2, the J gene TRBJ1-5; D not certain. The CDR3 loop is CASSLAGVGSNQPQHF. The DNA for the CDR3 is TGTGCCAGCAGCTTAGCGGGCGTGGGAAGCAATCAGCCCCAGCATTTT.